The present T cell receptor (beta chain) was sequenced within a study of blood T cell repertoires in COVID-19. As for the study in general: Sample material is recorded as cDNA or gDNA derived from T cells, B-cell-depleted T cells, or PBMCs.

Measured with immunoSEQ multiplex PCR; TCRdb has only the in-frame clones, and not every one. Of 30,000 to 45,000 clones in the sample, approximately 78% were seen once. Germline CDR1 is SGHTA and CDR2 is FQGNSA. Trimming shortened V by 2 bases and J by 6 bases, and 13 bases separated the two germline ends. The CDR3 has 14 amino acids. Sequenced: peripheral blood. The receptor was isolated from a human donor in a cohort sampled during active or convalescent COVID-19. The donor label of this sample is uncertain. This chain joins TRBV7-2 and TRBJ1-1; D is possibly TRBD1 (5 bases). CDR3: CASSLRLSGAEAFF. CDR3 coding DNA: TGTGCCAGCAGCTTAAGGTTGTCGGGGGCTGAAGCTTTCTTT.